This paragraph covers one T cell receptor (beta chain) sequence. The entry originates in a study of T cell changes during pregnancy in multiple sclerosis. The repertoire was sequenced with immunoSEQ multiplex PCR; TCRdb's copy has only in-frame clones and lacks some. The sample carries approximately 30,000 clones, 90% recorded once. Germline assignment: CDR1 SEHNR and CDR2 FQNEAQ (reference sequence). This CDR3 comprises 17 residues. Trimming at V came to 6 bases and at J to 8 bases, leaving 20 bases not matched to a gene. J is TRBJ1-2 and V is TRBV7-9; 8 bases fit TRBD1. Sequences were derived from CD8+ T cells from peripheral blood mononuclear cells, sampled before pregnancy. The clonotype was recovered from a female donor with multiple sclerosis, enrolled in a pregnancy study. The CDR3 DNA is TGTGCCAGCAGAGCCGGGACAGGCCGGTTTGGGGACTCCGGCTACACCTTC. It codes for CASRAGTGRFGDSGYTF. Together with reference TRBV7-9 and TRBJ1-2, the CDR3 gives the full variable domain: DTGVSQNPRHKITKRGQNVTFRCDPISEHNRLYWYRQTLGQGPEFLTYFQNEAQLEKSRLLSDRFSAERPKGSFSTLEIQRTEQGDSAMYLCASRAGTGRFGDSGYTFGSGTRLTVV.